Listed here are 20 T cell receptor beta chains from one sample, sequenced in a study of T cells in Graves' hyperthyroidism and ophthalmopathy. RNA transcripts yielded amplified TCR beta CDR3 regions. Initially, a first-round RT-PCR of the TCR CDR3 employed the HTBI primer set. TCRdb used MiXCR to reprocess the multiplex PCR reads, holding one entry per CDR3 protein. The sample records about 700,000 distinct CDR3 sequences, about 14% being singletons. The material sequenced was blood. These receptors were obtained from a woman aged 18-30 years with Graves' hyperthyroidism.

Notes on this clonotype: This may come from a read error, since a much larger clone is one base off. The rearrangement links TRBV4-1 to TRBJ1-1; D gene uncertain. CDR1 MGHRA and CDR2 YSYEKL come from the germline V gene. The CDR3 is 14 amino acids. The ends were cut back, 0 bases at V and 5 bases at J, with 10 bases in the middle. The CDR3 spells CASSQDRSDTEAFF. The CDR3 coding sequence is TGCGCCAGCAGCCAAGATCGAAGTGATACTGAAGCTTTCTTT.

This clonotype was observed at least ten times. The V and J genes are TRBV14 and TRBJ2-7, with D unresolved. V shed 2 bases and J shed 2 bases, with 13 bases lying between them. The CDR3 sequence is 15 residues long. Per the germline V gene, CDR1 is SGHDN and CDR2 is FVKESK. CDR3 in DNA: TGTGCCAGCAGCCAATTCTTTGGCAGCACCTACGAGCAGTACTTC. As protein: CASSQFFGSTYEQYF.

V is TRBV19 and J is TRBJ1-5, with D hard to call. Germline V CDR1 and CDR2: LNHDA, SQIVND (reference sequence). The CDR3 extends over 15 amino acids. V shed 3 bases and J shed 2 bases, with 11 bases lying between them. The CDR3 DNA reads TGTGCCAGTAGTATGGATCGGGGAGGCAATCAGCCCCAGCATTTT. Translated: CASSMDRGGNQPQHF. The complete variable domain, with remaining parts taken from reference TRBV19 and TRBJ1-5, reads DGGITQSPKYLFRKEGQNVTLSCEQNLNHDAMYWYRQDPGQGLRLIYYSQIVNDFQKGDIAEGYSVSREKKESFPLTVTSAQKNPTAFYLCASSMDRGGNQPQHFGDGTRLSIL.

This clonotype was detected ten times or more. The CDR3 sequence is CASRSWTGAGNTEAFF. CDR3 sequence (DNA): TGTGCCAGCAGGAGTTGGACAGGCGCAGGGAACACTGAAGCTTTCTTT. The chain is built from TRBV2 and TRBJ1-1, with 7 bases aligning to TRBD1. V dropped 6 bases and J dropped 1; count of bases not matched to a gene: 11. CDR1 and CDR2 (germline): SNHLY, FYNNEI. The CDR3 runs 16 residues.

This clonotype occurred many times. The gene calls are TRBV12-3 or TRBV12-4 and TRBJ2-2, with D tentatively TRBD2 (6 bases). The V and J ends lost 5 bases and 5 bases respectively, with 6 bases between them. CDR3 length equals 12 residues. The CDR3 loop is CASSGGTGELFF. CDR3 nucleotide sequence: TGTGCCAGCAGTGGGGGGACCGGGGAGCTGTTTTTT.

This clonotype was seen at least ten times. The chain couples TRBV6-6 to TRBJ2-1, with 9 positions matching TRBD2. Germline CDR1 is MNHNY and CDR2 is SVGAGI (reference sequence). There are 17 residues in the CDR3. Trimming cost V 2 bases and J 0 bases; bases outside gene matches: 5. DNA for the CDR3: TGTGCCAGCAGTTACGATTATAGCGGGAGCTCCTACAATGAGCAGTTCTTC. The encoded protein is CASSYDYSGSSYNEQFF.

The rearrangement uses TRBV7-2 and TRBJ2-7; 12 bases match TRBD2. With 1 base clipped from V and 3 bases from J, the junction kept 10 bases outside the gene matches. CDR3 length equals 18 residues. Germline V gene data show CDR1 as SGHTA and CDR2 as FQGNSA. The CDR3 loop reads CASSLGCLAGGPCYEQYF. The DNA of the CDR3 is TGTGCCAGCAGCTTAGGCTGCCTAGCGGGAGGGCCTTGCTACGAGCAGTACTTC.

In this sample, this clonotype turned up a few times. J is TRBJ1-5 and V is TRBV5-8; no clear D. The CDR3 totals 13 residues. The V end was cut by 7 bases, the J end by 4 bases, with 12 bases between. Looked up from germline, CDR1 is SGHTS and CDR2 is YDEGEE. CDR3 region: CASHYSRNQPQHF. CDR3 bases: TGTGCCAGCCATTACAGCCGTAATCAGCCCCAGCATTTT.

J is TRBJ2-5 and V is TRBV2, with D maybe TRBD1 (6 bases). This CDR3 has 14 amino acids. Germline lookup yields CDR1 SNHLY and CDR2 FYNNEI. V was cut by 10 bases and J by 5 bases, with 20 bases left in between. CDR3 residues: CATTANQGMETQYF. CDR3 nucleotide sequence: TGTGCCACCACGGCCAACCAGGGGATGGAGACCCAGTACTTC.

This clonotype was counted a few times. The rearrangement joins TRBV28 to TRBJ2-1; 8 positions match TRBD1. Trimming cost V 8 bases and J 7 bases; bases outside gene matches: 16. The germline V gene encodes CDR1 MDHEN and CDR2 SYDVKM. This CDR3 spans 16 amino acids. CDR3 sequence reads: CASHVGWQGARNEQFF. In nucleotides, the CDR3 is TGTGCCAGCCACGTAGGGTGGCAGGGGGCTAGGAATGAGCAGTTCTTC.

In its sample, this clonotype was seen many times. The rearrangement links TRBV3-1 to TRBJ2-7; 11 nucleotides align to TRBD2. Germline CDR1 and CDR2: LGHDT and YNNKEL (reference sequence). V was clipped by 6 bases and J by 5 bases; unmatched bases: 6. The CDR3 has 14 amino acids. CDR3 nucleotide sequence: TGTGCCAGCAGTTTCACTAGCGGGAGCCACGAGCAGTACTTC. Residues: CASSFTSGSHEQYF.

This clonotype has ten or more counts. V gene TRBV5-6 combines with J gene TRBJ2-1; 9 bases fit TRBD2. Germline lookup yields CDR1 SGHDT and CDR2 YYEEEE. The V segment lost 4 bases and the J segment 6 bases; nucleotides outside the gene matches: 14. The CDR3 covers 17 residues. This CDR3 reads CASSLRASGIPGNEQFF. In DNA form, the CDR3 reads TGTGCCAGCAGCCTCCGGGCTAGCGGGATTCCTGGCAATGAGCAGTTCTTC.

A note on this clonotype: This may come from a read error, since a much larger clone is one base off. The chain uses TRBV6-2 or TRBV6-3 and TRBJ2-7; no clear D gene. In germline, CDR1 is MNHEY, CDR2 SVGEGT. The CDR3 runs 11 residues. The CDR3 nucleotides read TGTGCCAGCAGTTATCGGAGCGAGCAGTGCTTC. The encoded protein is CASSYRSEQCF.

This clonotype was seen a handful of times. The chain uses TRBV7-9 and TRBJ1-2, with TRBD1 identical over 10 bases. With V trimmed by 4 bases and J by 1 base, 6 bases remained unmatched. This CDR3 contains 16 residues. The germline gives CDR1 SEHNR, CDR2 FQNEAQ (reference sequence). CDR3 residues: CASSSPGQGINYGYTF. DNA of the CDR3: TGTGCCAGCAGCTCACCGGGACAGGGGATTAACTATGGCTACACCTTC. Looking up the rest from reference TRBV7-9 and TRBJ1-2 gives the full variable domain: DTGVSQNPRHKITKRGQNVTFRCDPISEHNRLYWYRQTLGQGPEFLTYFQNEAQLEKSRLLSDRFSAERPKGSFSTLEIQRTEQGDSAMYLCASSSPGQGINYGYTFGSGTRLTVV.

The V gene is TRBV28, the J gene TRBJ2-2; D not certain. Germline lookup yields CDR1 MDHEN and CDR2 SYDVKM. This CDR3 is built from 14 residues. V was cut by 7 bases and J by 4 bases, with 13 bases left in between. CDR3 coding DNA: TGTGCCAGCAAACTTCGGAGTATCACCGGGGAGCTGTTTTTT. Protein product: CASKLRSITGELFF.

This clonotype was counted at least ten times. This chain uses TRBV18 with TRBJ1-1, with a weak D call TRBD1 (5 bases). Trimming shortened V by 4 bases and J by 5 bases, and 11 bases separated the two germline ends. Germline V gene lookup returns CDR1 KGHSH and CDR2 LQKENI. This CDR3 is 13 amino acids long. The chain's CDR3 is CASSQRQLTEAFF. The CDR3 DNA reads TGTGCCAGCTCACAGAGACAGTTAACTGAAGCTTTCTTT.

The chain has TRBV4-3 and TRBJ2-5; 12 bases line up with TRBD2. Trimming removed 0 bases from V and 5 bases from J; junction bases left unmatched: 7. The CDR3 covers 17 residues. Per the germline V gene, CDR1 is LGHNA and CDR2 is YSLEER. The CDR3 DNA follows: TGCGCCAGCAGCCAAGACCCAAGGGGACTAGCGGGCGAGACCCAGTACTTC. Protein: CASSQDPRGLAGETQYF.

Many counts were recorded for this clonotype. The genes are TRBV24-1 and TRBJ2-1; D is ambiguous. Germline V CDR1 and CDR2: KGHDR, SFDVKD. This CDR3 region has 16 residues. With 6 bases removed from V and 5 bases from J, the gap between germline ends came to 19 bases. The CDR3 loop reads CATSNPATSPNNEQFF. The CDR3, as DNA: TGTGCCACCAGTAATCCAGCAACCAGCCCCAACAATGAGCAGTTCTTC.

The chain recombines TRBV18 with TRBJ1-2; no definite D call. From germline, CDR1 is KGHSH and CDR2 LQKENI. This CDR3 comprises 14 residues. Trimming pared 4 bases from V and 0 bases from J, leaving 9 bases between. Here the CDR3 reads CASSRVDSNYGYTF. CDR3 nucleotides: TGTGCCAGCTCACGAGTGGATTCTAACTATGGCTACACCTTC.

This clonotype was seen many times. The chain carries TRBV27 and TRBJ2-7, with 10 bases matching TRBD2. The junction had 3 bases not matched to a gene; V was cut back by 0 bases and J by 1 base. The CDR3 length is 16 residues. CDR1 and CDR2 from the germline V gene are MNHEY and SMNVEV (reference sequence). The CDR3 bases are TGTGCCAGCAGTTTATCGCTAGCGGGAGTTTCCTACGAGCAGTACTTC. Translated, it gives CASSLSLAGVSYEQYF.